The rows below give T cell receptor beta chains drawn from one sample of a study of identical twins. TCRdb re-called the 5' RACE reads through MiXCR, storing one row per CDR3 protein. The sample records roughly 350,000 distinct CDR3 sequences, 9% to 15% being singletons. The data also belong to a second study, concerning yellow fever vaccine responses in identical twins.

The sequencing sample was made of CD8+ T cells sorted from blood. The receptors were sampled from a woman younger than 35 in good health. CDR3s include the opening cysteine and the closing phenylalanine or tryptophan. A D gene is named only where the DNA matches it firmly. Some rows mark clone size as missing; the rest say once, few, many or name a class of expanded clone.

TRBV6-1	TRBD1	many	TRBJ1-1	TGTGCCAGCAGCTCGGGACAGGGGGCTTCTGAAGCTTTCTTT	CASSSGQGASEAFF
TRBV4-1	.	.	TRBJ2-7	TGCGCCAGCAGCCAAGAAGGGTCTAGTTCTCCCTACGAGCAGTACTTC	CASSQEGSSSPYEQYF
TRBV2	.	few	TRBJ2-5	TGTGCCACGACCCTGTTACGGGCCCAAGAGACCCAGTACTTC	CATTLLRAQETQYF
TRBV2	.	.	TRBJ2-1	TGTGCCAGCACTTTAGGGGGTCGAAAAATAAATAACGGTGAGCAGTTCTTC	CASTLGGRKINNGEQFF
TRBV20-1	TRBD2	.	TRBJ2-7	TGCAGTGCTAGAGTGTCGCCGGGACTAGAAGACTACGAGCAGTACTTC	CSARVSPGLEDYEQYF
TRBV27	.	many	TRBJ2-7	TGTGCCAGCAGTTTCCTCACAGGGAACTACGAGCAGTACTTC	CASSFLTGNYEQYF
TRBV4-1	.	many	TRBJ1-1	TGCGCCAGCAGCCAAGATCGAGTAGGGGGCACTGAAGCTTTCTTT	CASSQDRVGGTEAFF
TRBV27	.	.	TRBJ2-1	TGTGCCAGCAGTTTAAACCACAATGAGCAGTTCTTC	CASSLNHNEQFF
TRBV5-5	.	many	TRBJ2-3	TGTGCCAGCAGCTTGGACGTTCTGGCGACAGATACGCAGTATTTT	CASSLDVLATDTQYF
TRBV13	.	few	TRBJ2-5	TGTGCCAGCAGCCTCTCTTCTAGCAGAGAGACCCAGTACTTC	CASSLSSSRETQYF
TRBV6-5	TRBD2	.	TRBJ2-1	TGTGCCAGCAGTTATACGGTAGCGGGATTCTACAATGAGCAGTTCTTC	CASSYTVAGFYNEQFF
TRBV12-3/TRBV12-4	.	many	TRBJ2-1	TGTGCCAGCAGTTTCAAGCGGACCTCCTACAATGAGCAGTTCTTC	CASSFKRTSYNEQFF
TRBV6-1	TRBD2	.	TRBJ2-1	TGTGCCAGCAGTGACGTCACGCGGGGGAATGAGCAGTTCTTC	CASSDVTRGNEQFF
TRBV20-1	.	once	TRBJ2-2	TGCTGTGCTAGAGATTCCTTCGGCTCCGTTACCCCGAGCACCGGGGAGCTGTTTTTT	CCARDSFGSVTPSTGELFF
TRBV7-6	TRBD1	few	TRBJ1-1	TGTGCCAGCAGGGGACAGGGGGGGAACACTGAAGCTTTCTTT	CASRGQGGNTEAFF
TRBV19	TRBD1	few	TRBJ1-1	TGTGCCAGTAGTATTCTTCCAGGGGGCACTGAAGCTTTCTTT	CASSILPGGTEAFF
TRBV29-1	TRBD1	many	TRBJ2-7	TGCAGCGTCTTCGGGGGACAGGGGGACTACGAGCAGTACTTC	CSVFGGQGDYEQYF
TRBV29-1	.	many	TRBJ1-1	TGCAGCGTTATAGGACAGAGAGCTTTCTTT	CSVIGQRAFF
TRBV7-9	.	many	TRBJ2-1	TGTGCCAGCAGCTATCGAGCATGGGGATACAATGAGCAGTTCTTC	CASSYRAWGYNEQFF
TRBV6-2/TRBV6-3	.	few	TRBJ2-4	TGTGCCAGCAGGGCTGGAGGCCAGCCTTTCCTAACGGCCAAAAACATTCAGTACTTC	CASRAGGQPFLTAKNIQYF
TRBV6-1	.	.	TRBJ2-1	TGTGCCAGCAGCTCCCGGTCGGTGTACAATGAGCAGTTCTTC	CASSSRSVYNEQFF
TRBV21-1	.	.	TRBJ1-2	TGTGCCAGCAGTTCTACGCGGGCGTATGGGAGCTACACCTTC	CASSSTRAYGSYTF
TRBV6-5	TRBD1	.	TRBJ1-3	TGTGCCAGCCAAGTTACCGGGACAGACCACTCTGGAAACACCATATATTTT	CASQVTGTDHSGNTIYF
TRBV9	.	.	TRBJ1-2	TGTGCCAGCAGCCCAGAGAGCAGTGGCTACACCTTC	CASSPESSGYTF
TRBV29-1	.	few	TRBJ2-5	TGCAGCGTTGAAATCTGGGGGACCCGCATTTCAGAAGAGACCCAGTACTTC	CSVEIWGTRISEETQYF
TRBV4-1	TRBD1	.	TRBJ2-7	TGCGCCAGCAGCCCCGGCCGGTGGACAGGGGCCTACGAGCAGTACTTC	CASSPGRWTGAYEQYF
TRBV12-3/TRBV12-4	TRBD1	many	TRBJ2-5	TGTGCCAGCAGTCCCGGGACAGAAGAGACCCAGTACTTC	CASSPGTEETQYF
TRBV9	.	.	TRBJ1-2	TGTGCCAGCGGTTCAGCCTTCTATGGCTACACCTTC	CASGSAFYGYTF
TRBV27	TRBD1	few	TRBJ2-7	TGTGCCAGCTGCCTTGGACAGGGGGGCGAGCAGTACTTC	CASCLGQGGEQYF
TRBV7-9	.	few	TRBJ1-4	TGTGCCAGCAGCTCCTTCCAGGAAAAACTGTTTTTT	CASSSFQEKLFF
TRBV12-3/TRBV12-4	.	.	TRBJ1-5	TGTGCCACCCGCGCCGGGGTCGGCAACAGCGATCAGCCCCAGCATTTT	CATRAGVGNSDQPQHF
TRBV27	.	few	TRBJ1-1	TGTGCCAGCAGTTACTCCCCTCGGTCTGAAGCTTTCTTT	CASSYSPRSEAFF
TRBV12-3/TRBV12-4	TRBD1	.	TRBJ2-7	TGTGCCAGCAGTTTTCGGGACAGGGTGGACTACGAGCAGTACTTC	CASSFRDRVDYEQYF
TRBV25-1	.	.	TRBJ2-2	TGTGCCAGCAGTGAAGGTGTGTGGGGAACCGGGGAGCTGTTTTTT	CASSEGVWGTGELFF
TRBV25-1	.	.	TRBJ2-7	TGTGCCAGCAGTGACCCATGGAGCTACGAGCAGTACTTC	CASSDPWSYEQYF
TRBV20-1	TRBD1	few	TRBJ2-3	TGCAGTGCTGATACCGGGACAGACACAGATACGCAGTATTTT	CSADTGTDTDTQYF
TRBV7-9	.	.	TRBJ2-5	TGTGCCAGCAGCGACCGGGACGGAGCCTTGGGTGAGACCCAGTACTTC	CASSDRDGALGETQYF
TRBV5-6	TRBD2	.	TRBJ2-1	TGTGCCAGCAGCTGGACTAGCATCAATGAGCAGTTCTTC	CASSWTSINEQFF
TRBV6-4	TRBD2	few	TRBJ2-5	TGTGCCAGCAGTGGGGAGGGGAAACTAGCGGCACAAGAGACCCAGTACTTC	CASSGEGKLAAQETQYF